The sequence of this TCR beta chain was determined in a study of early T cells in non-severe SARS-CoV-2 infection. Looking at the study overall: It was bulk RNA from unsorted whole blood that was sequenced, and the chains were unpaired.

Individual cDNA molecules were tagged with unique molecular identifiers. TCRdb independently ran MiXCR on the 5' RACE reads; one entry per CDR3 protein. The sample shows roughly 31,000 distinct CDR3 sequences, about 4.6% of them seen only once. The length of the CDR3 is 13 residues. V dropped 6 bases and J dropped 4 bases, with 13 bases sitting between them. Ten or more counts support this clonotype. The clonotype originates from an adult who was a healthcare worker with PCR-confirmed SARS-CoV-2 infection or an uninfected control (not recorded which). This chain links TRBV12-3 or TRBV12-4 with TRBJ2-7; unclear D gene. Sequenced sample: whole blood. Here the CDR3 DNA reads TGTGCCAGCAGCCCAAAGGACCTTTACGAGCAGTACTTC. Translating gives CASSPKDLYEQYF.